The clone carrying this TCR beta chain has ten or more counts. As for time point: newly diagnosed GD, antithyroid drugs for less than 3 months. RNA isolated from PBMCs was used to make the TCR library. CDR3 regions were amplified by Arm-PCR using iRepertoire HTBI primers to build TCR beta libraries. One entry per CDR3 protein results from TCRdb running MiXCR on the multiplex PCR reads. The sample has roughly 530,000 distinct CDR3 sequences, around 15% seen once. The data originate from a study of regulatory T cells in long-lasting Graves disease. V dropped 0 bases and J dropped 7 bases, with 10 bases sitting between them. The germline V gene has CDR1 SGHAT and CDR2 FQNNGV. The CDR3 contains 14 residues. These same records also appear under a second study, on T cells in Graves' hyperthyroidism and ophthalmopathy.

Specimen: peripheral blood mononuclear cells (PBMCs), collected at new diagnosis, from a patient treated with antithyroid drugs. V is TRBV11-2 and J is TRBJ2-1, with no clear D. This receptor was identified in a woman aged 35-60 years with Graves disease. CDR3 sequence: CASSLEKGWNEQFF. As DNA, the CDR3 is TGTGCCAGCAGCTTAGAGAAGGGTTGGAATGAGCAGTTCTTC. The full variable domain, its missing parts supplied by reference TRBV11-2 and TRBJ2-1, is EAGVAQSPRYKIIEKRQSVAFWCNPISGHATLYWYQQILGQGPKLLIQFQNNGVVDDSQLPKDRFSAERLKGVDSTLKIQPAKLEDSAVYLCASSLEKGWNEQFFGPGTRLTVL.